The 5 T cell receptor beta chains reported below all come from one sample, sequenced in a study of shared clonotypes between healthy human individuals. The data were produced by immunoSEQ multiplex PCR, yet TCRdb's version contains in-frame clones alone and is incomplete. The table includes about half a million clones, over 70% detected once. Sequencing was performed on PBMCs. Receptor source: a woman aged 40 to 50 in good health. Some clones in this sample may be carry-over from other donors' samples.

Comments on this clone: Given a far larger clone just one base away, this is likely a sequencing read error. The rearrangement links TRBV4-1 to TRBJ1-5, with D unresolved. The germline V and J ends were trimmed by 1 base and 4 bases, with 5 bases remaining between them. This CDR3 region has 13 residues. CDR1 and CDR2 from the germline V gene are MGHRA and YSYEKL. The CDR3 DNA follows: TGCGCCAGCAGCCAAGGCCCGAATCAGCCCCAGCATTTT. Its translation is CASSQGPNQPQHF.

As for this clone: The sample contains more than one DNA sequence encoding this CDR3. CDR3: CASSLSQNTEAFF. As DNA, the CDR3 is TGTGCCAGCAGCTTATCCCAGAACACTGAAGCTTTCTTT. The genes are TRBV11-2 and TRBJ1-1; unclear D gene. V lost 2 bases to trimming and J lost 1 base, with 5 bases between them. Germline-derived CDR1 and CDR2 are SGHAT and FQNNGV. The CDR3 is 13 residues long. Full variable domain (missing parts from reference TRBV11-2 and TRBJ1-1): EAGVAQSPRYKIIEKRQSVAFWCNPISGHATLYWYQQILGQGPKLLIQFQNNGVVDDSQLPKDRFSAERLKGVDSTLKIQPAKLEDSAVYLCASSLSQNTEAFFGQGTRLTVV.

This rearrangement joins TRBV19 to TRBJ2-7; 9 positions match TRBD1. The V gene end was trimmed by 9 bases and the J gene end by 0 bases; junction bases not matched to a gene: 12. Looked up from germline, CDR1 is LNHDA and CDR2 is SQIVND (reference sequence). CDR3 size: 16 residues. The CDR3 here is CASRSTGTGISYEQYF. In DNA form, the CDR3 reads TGTGCCAGCCGCTCGACGGGGACAGGGATCTCCTACGAGCAGTACTTC.

This chain connects TRBV7-2 to TRBJ1-3; D not certain. Per germline, CDR1 SGHTA and CDR2 FQGNSA. The CDR3 has 13 residues. With 5 bases removed from V and 0 bases from J, the gap between germline ends came to 5 bases. CDR3 sequence: CASSLSSGNTIYF. The CDR3, as DNA: TGTGCCAGCAGCCTGAGCTCTGGAAACACCATATATTTT.

This rearrangement joins TRBV7-2 to TRBJ2-7, with D unresolved. The V end lost 3 bases, the J end lost 5 bases, and 11 bases lay between the germline ends. There are 13 residues in the CDR3. CDR1 and CDR2 (germline): SGHTA, FQGNSA. CDR3 sequence: CASSLDRWDEQYF. The CDR3 coding sequence is TGTGCCAGCAGCTTGGACCGGTGGGACGAGCAGTACTTC. Together with reference TRBV7-2 and TRBJ2-7, the CDR3 gives the full variable domain: GAGVSQSPSNKVTEKGKDVELRCDPISGHTALYWYRQSLGQGLEFLIYFQGNSAPDKSGLPSDRFSAERTGGSVSTLTIQRTQQEDSAVYLCASSLDRWDEQYFGPGTRLTVT.